The clone carrying this T cell receptor beta chain occurred once. Its target is not known. Assay used: immunoSEQ multiplex PCR; TCRdb lists only in-frame clones, some missing. The table has about 140,000 clones, almost 90% seen once. This record comes from a study of T cell responses to AZD1222 COVID-19 vaccine. General observations from the study: Breadth and depth of Spike-specific TCRs rose after two AZD1222 doses. Unmutated regions of variants are reportedly targeted by nearly half of spike-specific TCRs.

J lost 4 bases, V lost 5 bases, and 7 bases had no gene match. This CDR3 contains 14 residues. Germline V gene lookup returns CDR1 MNHEY and CDR2 SVGEGT. The sequences come from peripheral blood, collected on day 0 of AZD1222 vaccination. This chain connects TRBV6-2 or TRBV6-3 to TRBJ1-2, with 7 bases that match TRBD1. The TCR was taken from an adult in good health. DNA of the CDR3: TGTGCCAGCAGTCCAATAGGACAGGCCTATGGCTACACCTTC. Protein product: CASSPIGQAYGYTF.